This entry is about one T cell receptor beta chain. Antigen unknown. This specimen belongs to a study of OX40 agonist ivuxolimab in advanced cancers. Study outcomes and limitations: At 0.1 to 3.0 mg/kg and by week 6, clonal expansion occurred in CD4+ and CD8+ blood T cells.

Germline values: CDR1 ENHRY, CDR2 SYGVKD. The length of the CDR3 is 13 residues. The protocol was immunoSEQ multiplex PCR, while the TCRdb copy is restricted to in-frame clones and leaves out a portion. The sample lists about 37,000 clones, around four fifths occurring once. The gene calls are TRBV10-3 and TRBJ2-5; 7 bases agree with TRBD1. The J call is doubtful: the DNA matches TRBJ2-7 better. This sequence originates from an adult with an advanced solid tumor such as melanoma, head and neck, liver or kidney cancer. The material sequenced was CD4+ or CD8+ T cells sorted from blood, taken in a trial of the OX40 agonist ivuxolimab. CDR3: CAISDQTGPEQYF. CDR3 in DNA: TGTGCCATCAGTGACCAGACAGGGCCCGAGCAGTACTTC.